This T cell receptor (beta chain) came from a study of cytomegalovirus exposure and HLA in healthy donors. Primers for the PCR totalled 60 Vbeta and 13 Jbeta. Method: immunoSEQ multiplex PCR; TCRdb's copy keeps in-frame clones and lacks some. The sample has about 160,000 clones; approximately 84% are singletons. The receptor comes from a woman in her 50s in good health and CMV-seropositive. Sequencing was performed on PBMCs.

The CDR3 bases are TGTGCCAGCAGCGCCTCCGGGACAGCTACCTACGAGCAGTACTTC. As protein: CASSASGTATYEQYF. The chain is built from TRBV13 and TRBJ2-7, with TRBD1 matching over 7 bases. The V segment lost 5 bases and the J segment 2 bases; nucleotides outside the gene matches: 9. Germline V CDR1 and CDR2: PRHDT, FYEKMQ (reference sequence). This CDR3 comprises 15 residues. The variable domain in full, with the rest retrieved from reference TRBV13 and TRBJ2-7, is AAGVIQSPRHLIKEKRETATLKCYPIPRHDTVYWYQQGPGQDPQFLISFYEKMQSDKGSIPDRFSAQQFSDYHSELNMSSLELGDSALYFCASSASGTATYEQYFGPGTRLTVT.